The 3 T cell receptor beta chains presented below share a single source sample, sequenced in a study of cytomegalovirus exposure and HLA in healthy donors. The study ran its PCR with 60 Vbeta and 13 Jbeta primers. Sequencing was performed with immunoSEQ multiplex PCR; in TCRdb, only in-frame clones are kept and a portion is missing. The table records about 140,000 clones, approximately 80% of them present only once. The sequencing sample was made of PBMCs. These TCRs come from a young man in good health and CMV-seropositive.

The chain uses TRBV19 and TRBJ1-5; D is ambiguous. The CDR3 has 14 residues. Trimming took off 10 bases at V and 4 bases at J, with 17 bases between the two ends. Germline loops: CDR1 LNHDA, CDR2 SQIVND (reference sequence). This CDR3 is CATDMAALNQPQHF. In DNA form, the CDR3 reads TGTGCCACCGACATGGCCGCCCTTAATCAGCCCCAGCATTTT.

This sequence joins TRBV13 and TRBJ1-5; no reliable D call. Germline V gene sequence: CDR1 PRHDT, CDR2 FYEKMQ (reference sequence). CDR3 length: 16 amino acids. The V end lost 7 bases, the J end lost 1 base, and 17 bases lay between the germline ends. The CDR3 nucleotides read TGTGCCAGCACCCTGGCCGGTAGGGAGAGCAATCAGCCCCAGCATTTT. Translation: CASTLAGRESNQPQHF.

A note on this clone: Different DNA sequences within this sample yield the same CDR3. The genes are TRBV5-1 and TRBJ2-5, with TRBD1 as a possible D gene (6 bases). Per the germline V gene, CDR1 is SGHRS and CDR2 is YFSETQ. This CDR3 contains 13 residues. With 4 bases removed from V and 1 base from J, the gap between germline ends came to 8 bases. The CDR3 sequence: CASSGGSQETQYF. CDR3 DNA sequence: TGCGCCAGCAGCGGGGGCTCCCAAGAGACCCAGTACTTC.